Sequencing of this T cell receptor beta chain was carried out in a study of Graves' ophthalmopathy and Graves' hyperthyroidism. This clonotype was observed at least ten times. Antigen specificity is unknown. PBMCs were isolated from an approximately 10 ml sample of fresh peripheral blood. Regarding the study as a whole: Among thyroid clonotypes expanded above 0.001 frequency, most also appeared in blood.

As the template, RNA transcripts were used to amplify TCR beta CDR3 regions. Second-round multiplex PCR came after first-round RT-PCR with HTBI primers. TCRdb re-called the multiplex PCR reads with MiXCR, one entry per CDR3 protein. The sample lists about 620,000 distinct CDR3 sequences, 20% to 25% occurring once. The clonotype originates from a woman aged 18-29 years with stable Graves' hyperthyroidism. Some clones in this sample may be carry-over from other donors' samples. The sequenced sample consisted of peripheral blood.

In DNA form, the CDR3 reads TGTGCCAGCAGCGTCACGGACATCTCCTACGAGCAGTACTTC. Its protein is CASSVTDISYEQYF. The V call is TRBV9, the J call TRBJ2-7; the D gene is possibly TRBD1 (5 bases). Trimming shortened V by 2 bases and J by 0 bases, and 9 bases separated the two germline ends. Per the germline V gene, CDR1 is SGDLS and CDR2 is YYNGEE. The CDR3 is made up of 14 amino acids.